This T cell receptor beta chain emerged from a study of naive and memory T cell subsets. After removal of 0 bases from V and 0 bases from J, the junction contained 10 bases not matched to a gene. The CDR3 spans 19 residues. Germline CDR1 LGHNA, CDR2 YNFKEQ. This clonotype was found many times. Amplification of ligated cDNA took four PCR rounds with SP2 and nested alpha and beta constant primers. Alpha and beta constant region primers primed reverse transcription for blood and skin samples. MiXCR, applied by TCRdb to the UMI-ligation and nested PCR reads, yields one record per CDR3 protein. This sample has under 25,000 distinct CDR3 sequences; about 6.4% occur once, and the top ten carry roughly 6.1%. Treatment defined: skin biopsy from PPD injection site in Mantoux-positive individual. TCR cDNA received a 3' ligated oligonucleotide that carried a UMI. Tuberculin skin test biopsies were taken where PPD was injected in Mantoux-positive people.

The rearrangement uses TRBV4-2 and TRBJ2-1; TRBD2 aligns across 8 bases. This TCR came from an adult in good health. The specimen was skin, collected from a tuberculin skin test site. CDR3 nucleotides: TGTGCCAGCAGCCAAGAGGGGTCTAGCGGGCCCCTCTCCTACAATGAGCAGTTCTTC. This translates into CASSQEGSSGPLSYNEQFF.